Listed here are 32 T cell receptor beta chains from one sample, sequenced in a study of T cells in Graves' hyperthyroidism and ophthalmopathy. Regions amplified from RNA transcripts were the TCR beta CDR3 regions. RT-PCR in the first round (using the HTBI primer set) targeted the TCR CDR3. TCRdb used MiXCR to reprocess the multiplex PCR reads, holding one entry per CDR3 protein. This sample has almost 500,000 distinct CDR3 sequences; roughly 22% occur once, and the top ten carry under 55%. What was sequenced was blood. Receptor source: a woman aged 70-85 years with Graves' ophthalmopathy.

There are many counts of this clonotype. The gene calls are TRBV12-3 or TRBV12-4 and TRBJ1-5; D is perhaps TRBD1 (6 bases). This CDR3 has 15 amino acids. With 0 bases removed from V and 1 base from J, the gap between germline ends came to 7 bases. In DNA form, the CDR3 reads TGTGCCAGCAGTTTAGCACAGGGAAGCAATCAGCCCCAGCATTTT. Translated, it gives CASSLAQGSNQPQHF.

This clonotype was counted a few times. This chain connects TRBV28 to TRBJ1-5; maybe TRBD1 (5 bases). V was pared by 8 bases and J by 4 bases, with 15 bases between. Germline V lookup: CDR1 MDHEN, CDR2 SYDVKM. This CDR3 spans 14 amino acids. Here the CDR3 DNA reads TGTGCCAGCTCATCCCCGGGGGGAAATCAGCCCCAGCATTTT. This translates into CASSSPGGNQPQHF.

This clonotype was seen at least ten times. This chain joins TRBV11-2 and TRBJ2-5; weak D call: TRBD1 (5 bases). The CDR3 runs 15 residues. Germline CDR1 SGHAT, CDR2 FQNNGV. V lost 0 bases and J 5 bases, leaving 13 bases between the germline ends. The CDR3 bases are TGTGCCAGCAGCTTAGATCAGGGCAGATCTGAGACCCAGTACTTC. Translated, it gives CASSLDQGRSETQYF.

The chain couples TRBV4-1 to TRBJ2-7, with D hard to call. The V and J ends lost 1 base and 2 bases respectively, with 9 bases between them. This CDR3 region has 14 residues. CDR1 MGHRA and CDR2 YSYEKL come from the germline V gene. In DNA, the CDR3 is TGCGCCAGCAGCCAAGGCGTCGGTACCTACGAGCAGTACTTC. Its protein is CASSQGVGTYEQYF.

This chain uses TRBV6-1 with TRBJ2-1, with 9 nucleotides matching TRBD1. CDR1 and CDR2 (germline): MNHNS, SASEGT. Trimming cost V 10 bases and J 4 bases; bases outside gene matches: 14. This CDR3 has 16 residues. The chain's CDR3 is CATQWTGTGKYNEQFF. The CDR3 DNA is TGTGCCACTCAATGGACCGGGACAGGGAAGTACAATGAGCAGTTCTTC.

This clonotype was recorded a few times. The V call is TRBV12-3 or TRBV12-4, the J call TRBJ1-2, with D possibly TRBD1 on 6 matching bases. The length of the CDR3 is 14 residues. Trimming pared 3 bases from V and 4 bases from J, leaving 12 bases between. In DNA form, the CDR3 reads TGTGCCAGCAGTTTCGCAGGGGAGGGCTATGGCTACACCTTC. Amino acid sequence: CASSFAGEGYGYTF.

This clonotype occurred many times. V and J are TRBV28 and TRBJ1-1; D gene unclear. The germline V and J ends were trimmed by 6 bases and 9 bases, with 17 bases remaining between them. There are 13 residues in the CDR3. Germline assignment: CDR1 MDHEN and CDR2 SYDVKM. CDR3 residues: CASSLRAGNKAFF. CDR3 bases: TGTGCCAGCAGCCTGAGGGCGGGGAACAAAGCTTTCTTT.

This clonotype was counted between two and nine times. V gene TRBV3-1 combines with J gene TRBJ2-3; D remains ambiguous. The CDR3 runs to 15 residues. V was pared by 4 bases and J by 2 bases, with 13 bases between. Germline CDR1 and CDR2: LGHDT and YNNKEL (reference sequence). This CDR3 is CASSPYRTPTDTQYF. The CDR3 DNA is TGTGCCAGCAGCCCCTACCGGACCCCCACAGATACGCAGTATTTT.

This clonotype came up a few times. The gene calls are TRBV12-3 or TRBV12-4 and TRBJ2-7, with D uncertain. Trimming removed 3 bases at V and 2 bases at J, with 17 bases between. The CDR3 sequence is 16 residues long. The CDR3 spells CASSFDWGTTPYEQYF. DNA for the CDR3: TGTGCCAGCAGTTTCGACTGGGGAACTACCCCCTACGAGCAGTACTTC.

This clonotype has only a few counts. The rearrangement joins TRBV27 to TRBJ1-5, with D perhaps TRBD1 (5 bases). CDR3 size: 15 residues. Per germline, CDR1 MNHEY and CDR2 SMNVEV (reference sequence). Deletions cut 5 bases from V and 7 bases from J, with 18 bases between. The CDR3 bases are TGTGCCAGCAGTCCCCTCGGGGCCGACAGACAGCCCCAGCATTTT. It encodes CASSPLGADRQPQHF.

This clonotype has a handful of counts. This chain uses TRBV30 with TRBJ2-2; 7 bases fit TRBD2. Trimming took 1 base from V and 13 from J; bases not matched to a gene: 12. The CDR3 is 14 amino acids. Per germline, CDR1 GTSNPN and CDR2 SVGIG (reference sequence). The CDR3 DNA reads TGTGCCTGGAGTGCCCAAACGGGAGGCGGGTGGCTGTTTTTT. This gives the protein CAWSAQTGGGWLFF.

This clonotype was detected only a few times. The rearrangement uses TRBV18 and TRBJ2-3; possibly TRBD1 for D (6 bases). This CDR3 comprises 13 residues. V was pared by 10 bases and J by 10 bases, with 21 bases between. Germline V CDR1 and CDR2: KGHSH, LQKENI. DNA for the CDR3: TGTGCCACGACATATACAGGGCCAGGAGCGCAGTATTTT. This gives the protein CATTYTGPGAQYF. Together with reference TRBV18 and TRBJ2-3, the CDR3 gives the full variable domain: NAGVMQNPRHLVRRRGQEARLRCSPMKGHSHVYWYRQLPEEGLKFMVYLQKENIIDESGMPKERFSAEFPKEGPSILRIQQVVRGDSAAYFCATTYTGPGAQYFGPGTRLTVL.

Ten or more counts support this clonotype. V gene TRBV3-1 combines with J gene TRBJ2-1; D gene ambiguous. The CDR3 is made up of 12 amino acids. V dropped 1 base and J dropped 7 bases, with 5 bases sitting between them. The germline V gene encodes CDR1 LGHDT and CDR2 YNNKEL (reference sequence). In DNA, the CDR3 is TGTGCCAGCAGCCAAGTGGGTAATGAGCAGTTCTTC. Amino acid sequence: CASSQVGNEQFF.

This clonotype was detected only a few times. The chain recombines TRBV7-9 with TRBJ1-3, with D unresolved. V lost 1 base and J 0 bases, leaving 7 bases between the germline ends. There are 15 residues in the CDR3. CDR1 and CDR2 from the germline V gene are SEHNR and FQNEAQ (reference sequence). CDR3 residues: CASSLEGDSGNTIYF. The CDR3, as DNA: TGTGCCAGCAGCTTAGAAGGAGACTCTGGAAACACCATATATTTT.

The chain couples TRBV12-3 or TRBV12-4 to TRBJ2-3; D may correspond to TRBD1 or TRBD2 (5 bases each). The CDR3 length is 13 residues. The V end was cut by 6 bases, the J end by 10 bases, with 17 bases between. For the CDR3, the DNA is TGTGCCAGCAGCCGAGGGACGAGGGGTGCGCAGTATTTT. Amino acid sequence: CASSRGTRGAQYF.

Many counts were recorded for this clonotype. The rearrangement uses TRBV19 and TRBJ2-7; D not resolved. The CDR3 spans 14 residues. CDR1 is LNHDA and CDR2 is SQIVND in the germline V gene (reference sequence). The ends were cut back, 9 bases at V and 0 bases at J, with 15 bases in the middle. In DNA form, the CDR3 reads TGTGCCAGCAGAATGGATGGCAGCTCCTACGAGCAGTACTTC. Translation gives CASRMDGSSYEQYF.

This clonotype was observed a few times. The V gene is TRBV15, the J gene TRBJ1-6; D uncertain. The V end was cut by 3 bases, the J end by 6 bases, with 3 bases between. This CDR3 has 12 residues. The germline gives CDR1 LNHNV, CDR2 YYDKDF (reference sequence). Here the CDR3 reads CATSRFNSPLHF. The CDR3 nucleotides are TGTGCCACCAGCAGGTTTAATTCACCCCTCCACTTT.

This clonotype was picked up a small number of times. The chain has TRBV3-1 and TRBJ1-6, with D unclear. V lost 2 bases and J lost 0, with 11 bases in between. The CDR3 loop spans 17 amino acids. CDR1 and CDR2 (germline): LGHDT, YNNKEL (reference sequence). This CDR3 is CASSQSPGDSYNSPLHF. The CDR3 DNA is TGTGCCAGCAGCCAAAGCCCAGGCGACTCCTATAATTCACCCCTCCACTTT.

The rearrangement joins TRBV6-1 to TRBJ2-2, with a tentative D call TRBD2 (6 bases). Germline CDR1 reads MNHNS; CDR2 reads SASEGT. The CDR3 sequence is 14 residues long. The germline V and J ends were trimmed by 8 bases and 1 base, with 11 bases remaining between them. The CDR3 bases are TGTGCCAGCTTTAGCGGATTGAACACCGGGGAGCTGTTTTTT. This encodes CASFSGLNTGELFF.

CDR3 coding DNA: TGTGCCAGCAGCCATGGACAGGGCTTTAACTATGGCTACACCTTC. Translation gives CASSHGQGFNYGYTF. The chain employs TRBV4-2 and TRBJ1-2; TRBD1 matches 8 bases. The CDR3 covers 15 residues. Looked up from germline, CDR1 is LGHNA and CDR2 is YNFKEQ. Trimming at V came to 3 bases and at J to 1 base, leaving 4 bases not matched to a gene.

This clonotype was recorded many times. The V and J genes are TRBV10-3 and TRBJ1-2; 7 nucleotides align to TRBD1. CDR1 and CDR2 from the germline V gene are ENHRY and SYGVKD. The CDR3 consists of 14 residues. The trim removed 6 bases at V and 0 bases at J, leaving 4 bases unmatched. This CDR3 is CAIRGQLTNYGYTF. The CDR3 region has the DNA TGTGCCATCAGGGGACAGCTCACTAACTATGGCTACACCTTC.

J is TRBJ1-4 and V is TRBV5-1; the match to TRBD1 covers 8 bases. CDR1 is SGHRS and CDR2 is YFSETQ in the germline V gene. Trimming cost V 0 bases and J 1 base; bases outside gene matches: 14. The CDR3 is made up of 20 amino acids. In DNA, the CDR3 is TGCGCCAGCAGCTTGGTCGTACGGGCCAGGGGGCACGGAACTAATGAAAAACTGTTTTTT. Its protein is CASSLVVRARGHGTNEKLFF.

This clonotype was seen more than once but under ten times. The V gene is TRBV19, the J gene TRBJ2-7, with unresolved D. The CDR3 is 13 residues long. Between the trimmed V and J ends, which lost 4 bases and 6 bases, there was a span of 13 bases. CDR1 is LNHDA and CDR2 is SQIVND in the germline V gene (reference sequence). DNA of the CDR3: TGTGCCAGTAGTAGAAAAGGTACTTCCGAGCAGTACTTC. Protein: CASSRKGTSEQYF.

The CDR3 protein is CASSQSSGSEQYF. CDR3 bases: TGTGCCAGCAGCCAAAGTTCTGGGTCTGAGCAGTATTTT. The chain recombines TRBV3-1 with TRBJ2-3, with D unclear. This CDR3 is 13 amino acids long. Germline values: CDR1 LGHDT, CDR2 YNNKEL (reference sequence). V was trimmed by 2 bases and J by 11 bases, leaving 14 bases between them.

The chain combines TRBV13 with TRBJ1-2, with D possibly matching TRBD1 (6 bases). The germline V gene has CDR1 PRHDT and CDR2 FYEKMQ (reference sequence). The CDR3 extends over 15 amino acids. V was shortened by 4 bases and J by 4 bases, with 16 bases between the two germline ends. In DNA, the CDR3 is TGTGCCAGCAGCTCGAGAATTACAGGGACCTATGGCTACACCTTC. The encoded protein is CASSSRITGTYGYTF.

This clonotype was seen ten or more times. The CDR3 DNA sequence: TGTGCCAGCAGTTTCGCAGGGGCCGGGGAGCTGTTTTTT. Protein sequence: CASSFAGAGELFF. V usage is TRBV12-3 or TRBV12-4 and J usage is TRBJ2-2; D might be TRBD1 (6 bases). The V end lost 3 bases, the J end lost 6 bases, and 8 bases lay between the germline ends. This CDR3 has 13 residues.

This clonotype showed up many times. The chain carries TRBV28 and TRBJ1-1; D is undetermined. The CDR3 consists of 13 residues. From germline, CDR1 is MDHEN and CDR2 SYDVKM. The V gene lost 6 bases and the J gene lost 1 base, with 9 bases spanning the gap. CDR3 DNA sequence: TGTGCCAGCAGCGAGACACAGAACACTGAAGCTTTCTTT. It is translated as CASSETQNTEAFF.

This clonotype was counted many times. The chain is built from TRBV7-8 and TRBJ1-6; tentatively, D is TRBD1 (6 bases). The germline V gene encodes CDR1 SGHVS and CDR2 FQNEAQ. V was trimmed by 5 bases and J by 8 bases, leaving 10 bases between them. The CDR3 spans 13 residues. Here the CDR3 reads CASSAPGDSPLHF. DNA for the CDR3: TGTGCCAGCAGCGCCCCAGGGGATTCACCCCTCCACTTT.

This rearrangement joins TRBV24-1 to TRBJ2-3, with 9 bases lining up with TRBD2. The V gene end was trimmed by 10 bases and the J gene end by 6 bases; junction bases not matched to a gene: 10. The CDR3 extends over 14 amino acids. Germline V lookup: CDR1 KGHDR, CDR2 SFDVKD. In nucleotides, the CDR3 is TGTGCCACTTCGACTAGCGGCGGGGGCGATACGCAGTATTTT. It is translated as CATSTSGGGDTQYF.

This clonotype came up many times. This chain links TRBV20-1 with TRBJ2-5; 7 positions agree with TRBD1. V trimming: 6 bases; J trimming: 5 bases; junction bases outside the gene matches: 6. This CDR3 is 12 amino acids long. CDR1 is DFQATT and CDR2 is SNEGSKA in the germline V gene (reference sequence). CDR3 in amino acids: CSAQQGWETQYF. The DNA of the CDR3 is TGCAGTGCGCAACAGGGGTGGGAGACCCAGTACTTC.

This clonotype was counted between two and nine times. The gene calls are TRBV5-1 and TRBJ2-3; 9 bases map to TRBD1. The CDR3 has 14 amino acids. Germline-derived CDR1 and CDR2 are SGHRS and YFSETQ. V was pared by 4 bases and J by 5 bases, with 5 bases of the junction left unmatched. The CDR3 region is CASSTGQGIDTQYF. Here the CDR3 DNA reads TGCGCCAGCAGCACCGGACAGGGGATAGATACGCAGTATTTT.

CDR3 amino acids: CSASSNYGYTF. In nucleotides, the CDR3 is TGCAGTGCTAGTTCCAACTATGGCTACACCTTC. V is TRBV20-1 and J is TRBJ1-2; D remains ambiguous. The CDR3 covers 11 residues. The V gene lost 3 bases and the J gene lost 2 bases, with 4 bases spanning the gap. Germline V CDR1 and CDR2: DFQATT, SNEGSKA (reference sequence).